This T cell receptor beta chain was captured in a study of T cell responses to AZD1222 COVID-19 vaccine (dated by TCRdb to the early 2020s). In the study overall: Because spike-specific TCR depth and breadth did not differ between the two schedules, AZD1222 recipients who got a second dose at roughly 4 weeks were pooled with those who got a second dose at roughly 12 weeks. Trial participants were enrolled into age subgroups of 18-55, 56-69 and 70-plus years, which contained 148, 28 and 57 TCR-sequenced participants, respectively. TCR sequencing covered 230 to 250 trial participants: 200 to 220 given two doses of AZD1222 and 26 given two doses of MenACWY control vaccine. Study-level results and caveats: Most participants were white British and females outnumbered males, and the authors suggested that clonal diversity may have been underestimated. Reportedly, close to half of the unique spike-specific TCRs recognized epitopes lying outside the regions that are mutated in the B.1.351 and B.1.1.7 variants. CD4 TCRs associated with the vaccine covered the entire spike protein, and the dominant responses were in regions 160-218 and 743-854. The 56-69-year group was small, and its depth increase did not reach significance, likely because of low power. Only 5 to 7 AZD1222 recipients were SARS-CoV-2 seropositive at baseline, limiting conclusions about previously exposed vaccinees. A significant rise in spike-specific TCR breadth and depth was observed after two AZD1222 doses relative to day 0 and relative to MenACWY recipients. Because no day 14 peak-response samples were available, the repertoires could be characterized only after the peak T cell response.

This clone came up a few times. No cognate antigen has been identified for it. The sample holds no much larger clone one base away, and base qualities are not on file. The time point label, as the study defines it: baseline before first vaccination. Vaccinee samples came from UK trials COV001 and COV002, including a single-blind randomized controlled phase 2/3 trial of AZD1222 (ChAdOx1 nCoV-19) in healthy adults. Trial participant PBMC samples were collected at day 0 and day 28 after the second dose for TCRbeta chain sequencing. The CDR3 regions of human TCRbeta chains were analyzed by immunosequencing. The authors' pipeline ran thus. Repertoire TCRs were checked for matches against a reference library of SARS-CoV-2-specific TCRs that had been generated using the MIRA antigen-specificity platform. Breadth was defined as the fraction of unique TCRs that were SARS-CoV-2-associated, and depth was defined as the fraction of total T cells that were SARS-CoV-2-associated. Using the MIRA data, each spike-specific TCR was assigned both to the spike region to which the TCR was reactive and to a CD4 or CD8 class. Log10-transformed breadth and depth values were compared by one-way ANOVA with Sidak's multiple comparisons tests. TCRdb took this table from immuneACCESS and kept in-frame rearrangements with V and J called. Such tables lack part of the clones; where checked against another copy, unresolved V genes explain under half of the gap, and the rest is unexplained. From that table come the V and J calls and clone size; the DNA was used to work out D and trimming. This sample comprises over 95,000 clones, around nine tenths of them detected only once. Together, the top ten hold more than 10% of the sample.

The input for sequencing was peripheral blood, taken on day 0 of AZD1222 vaccination. The receptor comes from an adult in good health.

The nucleotides are TGTGCCTGGAGCCCCGGGTTCGTGGGTGAGGCTTTCTTT. This gives the protein CAWSPGFVGEAFF. Rearrangement joined TRBV30 to TRBJ1-1; too little of a D gene remains to name it. The germline V gene encodes CDR1 GTSNPN and CDR2 SVGIG (reference sequence). The CDR3 runs 13 amino acids, cysteine and phenylalanine included. Only the CDR3 region is kept as DNA, spanning 39 bases read in frame from base 1. V is cut by 3 bases and J by 11 bases, and the space between the germline ends is 19 bases. Full variable domain (CDR3 extended with the reference TRBV30 and TRBJ1-1 proteins): SQTIHQWPATLVQPVGSPLSLECTVEGTSNPNLYWYRQAAGRGLQLLFYSVGIGQISSEVPQNLSASRPQDRQFILSSKKLLLSDSGFYLCAWSPGFVGEAFFGQGTRLTVV.